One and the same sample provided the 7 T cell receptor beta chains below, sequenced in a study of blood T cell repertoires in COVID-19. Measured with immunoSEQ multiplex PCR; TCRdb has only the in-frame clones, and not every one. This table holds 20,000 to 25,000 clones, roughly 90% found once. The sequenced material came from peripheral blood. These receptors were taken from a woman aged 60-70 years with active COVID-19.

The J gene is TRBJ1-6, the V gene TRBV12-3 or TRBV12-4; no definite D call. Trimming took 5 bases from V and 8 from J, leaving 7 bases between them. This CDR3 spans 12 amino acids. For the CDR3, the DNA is TGTGCCAGCAGTCCCGGGGATTCACCCCTCCACTTT. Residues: CASSPGDSPLHF.

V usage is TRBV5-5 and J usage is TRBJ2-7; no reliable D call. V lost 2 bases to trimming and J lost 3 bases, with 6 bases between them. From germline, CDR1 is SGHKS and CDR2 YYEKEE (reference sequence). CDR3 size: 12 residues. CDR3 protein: CASSFTDYEQYF. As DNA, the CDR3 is TGTGCCAGCAGCTTTACAGACTACGAGCAGTACTTC.

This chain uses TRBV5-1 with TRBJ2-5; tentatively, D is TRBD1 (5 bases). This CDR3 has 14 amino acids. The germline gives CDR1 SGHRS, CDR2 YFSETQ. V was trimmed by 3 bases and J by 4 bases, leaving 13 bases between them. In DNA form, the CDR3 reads TGCGCCAGCAGCTCCCGGGCAGGGCCAGAGACCCAGTACTTC. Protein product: CASSSRAGPETQYF.

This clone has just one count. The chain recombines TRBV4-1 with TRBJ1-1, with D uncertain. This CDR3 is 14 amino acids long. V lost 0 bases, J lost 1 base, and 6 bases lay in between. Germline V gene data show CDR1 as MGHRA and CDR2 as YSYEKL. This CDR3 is CASSQEAGNTEAFF. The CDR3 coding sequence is TGCGCCAGCAGCCAAGAAGCAGGGAACACTGAAGCTTTCTTT.

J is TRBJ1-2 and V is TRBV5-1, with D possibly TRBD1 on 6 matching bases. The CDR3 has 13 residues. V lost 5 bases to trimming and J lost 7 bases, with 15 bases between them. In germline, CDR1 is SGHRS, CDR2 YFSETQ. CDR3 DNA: TGCGCCAGCAGTTATTTGGGGGCTTTTGGCTACACCTTC. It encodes CASSYLGAFGYTF.

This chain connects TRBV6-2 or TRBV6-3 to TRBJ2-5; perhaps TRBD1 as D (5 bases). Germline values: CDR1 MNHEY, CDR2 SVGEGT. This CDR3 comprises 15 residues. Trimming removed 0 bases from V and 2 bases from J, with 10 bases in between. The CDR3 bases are TGTGCCAGCAGTTACTCCAGGGTCCGACAAGAGACCCAGTACTTC. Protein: CASSYSRVRQETQYF.

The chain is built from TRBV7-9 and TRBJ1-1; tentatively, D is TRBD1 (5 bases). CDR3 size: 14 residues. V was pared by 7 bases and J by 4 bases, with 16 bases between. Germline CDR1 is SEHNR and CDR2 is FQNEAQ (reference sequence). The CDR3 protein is CASKVSGLGTEAFF. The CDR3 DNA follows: TGTGCCAGCAAGGTATCAGGGTTGGGCACTGAAGCTTTCTTT.